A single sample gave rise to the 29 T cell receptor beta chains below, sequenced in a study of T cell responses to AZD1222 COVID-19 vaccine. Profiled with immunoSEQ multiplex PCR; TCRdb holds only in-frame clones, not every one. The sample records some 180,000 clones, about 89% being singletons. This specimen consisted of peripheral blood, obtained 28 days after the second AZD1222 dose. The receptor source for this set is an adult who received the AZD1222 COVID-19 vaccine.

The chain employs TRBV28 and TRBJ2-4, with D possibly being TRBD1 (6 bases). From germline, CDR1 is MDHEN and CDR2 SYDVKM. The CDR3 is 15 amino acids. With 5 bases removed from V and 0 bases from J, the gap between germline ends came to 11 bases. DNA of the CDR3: TGTGCCAGCAGTCCAGGGACACTAGCCAAAAACATTCAGTACTTC. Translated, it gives CASSPGTLAKNIQYF.

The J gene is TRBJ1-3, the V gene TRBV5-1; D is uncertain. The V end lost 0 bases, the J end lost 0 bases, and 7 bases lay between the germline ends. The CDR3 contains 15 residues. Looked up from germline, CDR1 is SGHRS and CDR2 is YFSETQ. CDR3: CASSLAPISGNTIYF. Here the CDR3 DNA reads TGCGCCAGCAGCTTGGCCCCAATCTCTGGAAACACCATATATTTT.

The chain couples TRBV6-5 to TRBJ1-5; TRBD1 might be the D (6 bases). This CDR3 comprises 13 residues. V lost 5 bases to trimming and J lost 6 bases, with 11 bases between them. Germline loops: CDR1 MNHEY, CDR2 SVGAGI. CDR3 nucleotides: TGTGCCAGCAGTCAGCGGACAGCTCAGCCCCAGCATTTT. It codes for CASSQRTAQPQHF.

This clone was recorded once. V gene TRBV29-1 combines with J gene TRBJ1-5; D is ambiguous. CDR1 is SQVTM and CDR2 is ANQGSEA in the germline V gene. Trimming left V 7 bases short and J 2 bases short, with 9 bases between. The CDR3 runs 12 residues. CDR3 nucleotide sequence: TGCAGCGCTTCGTTGGGCAATCAGCCCCAGCATTTT. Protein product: CSASLGNQPQHF.

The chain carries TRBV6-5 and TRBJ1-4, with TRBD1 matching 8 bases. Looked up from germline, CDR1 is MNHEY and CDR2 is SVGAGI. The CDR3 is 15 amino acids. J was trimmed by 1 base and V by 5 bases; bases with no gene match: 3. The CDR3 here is CASSRDRRTNEKLFF. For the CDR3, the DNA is TGTGCCAGCAGTCGGGACAGGCGAACTAATGAAAAACTGTTTTTT.

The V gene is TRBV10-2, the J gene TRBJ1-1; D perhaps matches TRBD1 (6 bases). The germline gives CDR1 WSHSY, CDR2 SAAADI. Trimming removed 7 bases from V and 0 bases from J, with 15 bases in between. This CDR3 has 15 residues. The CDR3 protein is CASTEWGLMNTEAFF. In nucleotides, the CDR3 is TGCGCCAGCACTGAATGGGGGCTGATGAACACTGAAGCTTTCTTT.

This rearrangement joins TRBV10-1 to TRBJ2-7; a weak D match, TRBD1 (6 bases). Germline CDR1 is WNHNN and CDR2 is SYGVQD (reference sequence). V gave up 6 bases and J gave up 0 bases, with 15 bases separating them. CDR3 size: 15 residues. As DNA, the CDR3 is TGCGCCAGCAGCGACTGGGGGACAAGCTCCTACGAGCAGTACTTC. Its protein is CASSDWGTSSYEQYF.

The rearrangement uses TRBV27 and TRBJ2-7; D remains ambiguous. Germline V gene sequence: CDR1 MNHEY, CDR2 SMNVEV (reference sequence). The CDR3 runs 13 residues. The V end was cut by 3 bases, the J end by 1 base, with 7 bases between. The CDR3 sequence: CASSFGGSYEQYF. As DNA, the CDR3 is TGTGCCAGCAGTTTCGGCGGTTCCTACGAGCAGTACTTC.

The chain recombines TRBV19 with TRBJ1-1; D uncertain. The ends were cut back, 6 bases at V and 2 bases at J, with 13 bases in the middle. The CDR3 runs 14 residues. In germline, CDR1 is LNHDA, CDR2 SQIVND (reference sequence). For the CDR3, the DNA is TGTGCCAGTAGAGTGGGCCTTTTCAACACTGAAGCTTTCTTT. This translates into CASRVGLFNTEAFF.

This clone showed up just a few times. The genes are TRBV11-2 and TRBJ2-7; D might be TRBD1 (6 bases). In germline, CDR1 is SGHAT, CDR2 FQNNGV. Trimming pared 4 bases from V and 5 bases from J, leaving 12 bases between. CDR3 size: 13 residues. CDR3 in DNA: TGTGCCAGCAGCTATACGTCAGGGGACGAGCAGTACTTC. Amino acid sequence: CASSYTSGDEQYF.

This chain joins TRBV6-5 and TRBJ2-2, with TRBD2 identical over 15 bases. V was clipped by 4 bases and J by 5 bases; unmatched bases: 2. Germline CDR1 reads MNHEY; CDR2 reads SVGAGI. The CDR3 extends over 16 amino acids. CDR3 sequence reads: CASSSGTSGRTGELFF. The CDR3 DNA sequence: TGTGCCAGCAGTTCTGGGACTAGCGGGAGGACCGGGGAGCTGTTTTTT.

CDR3 sequence reads: CASSLDGGSRANEQFF. The CDR3 DNA reads TGCGCCAGCAGCTTGGATGGCGGGAGCAGGGCAAATGAGCAGTTCTTC. The V gene is TRBV5-1, the J gene TRBJ2-1; 7 bases map to TRBD2. V trimming: 0 bases; J trimming: 7 bases; junction bases outside the gene matches: 10. The CDR3 covers 16 residues. Germline V gene lookup returns CDR1 SGHRS and CDR2 YFSETQ.

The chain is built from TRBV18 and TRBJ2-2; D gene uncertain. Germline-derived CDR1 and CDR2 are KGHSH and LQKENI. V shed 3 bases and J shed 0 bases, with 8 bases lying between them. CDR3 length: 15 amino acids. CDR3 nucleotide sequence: TGTGCCAGCTCACCTGGAGCCGCGAACACCGGGGAGCTGTTTTTT. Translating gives CASSPGAANTGELFF.

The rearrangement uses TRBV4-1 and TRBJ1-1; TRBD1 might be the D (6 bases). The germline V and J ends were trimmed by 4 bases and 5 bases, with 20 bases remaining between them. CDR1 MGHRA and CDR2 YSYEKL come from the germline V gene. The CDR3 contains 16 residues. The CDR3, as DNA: TGCGCCAGCAGCCTGAGCCCTATAGGAGGGGGGACTGAAGCTTTCTTT. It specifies CASSLSPIGGGTEAFF.

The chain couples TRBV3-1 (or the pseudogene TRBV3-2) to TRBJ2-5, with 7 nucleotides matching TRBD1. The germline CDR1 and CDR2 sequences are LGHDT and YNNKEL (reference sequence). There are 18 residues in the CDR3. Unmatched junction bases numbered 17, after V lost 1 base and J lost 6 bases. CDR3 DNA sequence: TGTGCCAGCAGCCAAGTTATACCGGGACAGCTCCAGGGGAAGACCCAGTACTTC. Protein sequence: CASSQVIPGQLQGKTQYF.

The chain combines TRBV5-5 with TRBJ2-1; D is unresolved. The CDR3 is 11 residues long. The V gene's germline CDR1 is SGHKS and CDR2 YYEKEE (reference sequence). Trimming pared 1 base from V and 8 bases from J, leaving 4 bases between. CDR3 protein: CASSLWDEQFF. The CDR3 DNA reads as TGTGCCAGCAGCTTGTGGGATGAGCAGTTCTTC.

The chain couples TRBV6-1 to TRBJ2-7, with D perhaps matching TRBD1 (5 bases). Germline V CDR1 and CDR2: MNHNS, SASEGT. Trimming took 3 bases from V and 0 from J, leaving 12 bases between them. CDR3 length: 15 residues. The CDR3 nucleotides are TGTGCCAGCAGTGACCAGGGTCGTAGCTCCTACGAGCAGTACTTC. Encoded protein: CASSDQGRSSYEQYF.

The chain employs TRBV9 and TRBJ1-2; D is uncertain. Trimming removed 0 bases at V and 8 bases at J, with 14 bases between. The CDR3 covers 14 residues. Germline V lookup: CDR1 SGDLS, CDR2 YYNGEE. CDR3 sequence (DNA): TGTGCCAGCAGCGTAGAGCAGGATATAGGAGGCTACACCTTC. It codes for CASSVEQDIGGYTF.

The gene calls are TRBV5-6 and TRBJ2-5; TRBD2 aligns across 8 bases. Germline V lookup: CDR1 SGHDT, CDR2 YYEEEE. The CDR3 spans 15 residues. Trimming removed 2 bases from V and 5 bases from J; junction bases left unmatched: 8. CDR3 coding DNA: TGTGCCAGCAGCTTCTCGCCCGGGAGGGCGGAGACCCAGTACTTC. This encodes CASSFSPGRAETQYF.

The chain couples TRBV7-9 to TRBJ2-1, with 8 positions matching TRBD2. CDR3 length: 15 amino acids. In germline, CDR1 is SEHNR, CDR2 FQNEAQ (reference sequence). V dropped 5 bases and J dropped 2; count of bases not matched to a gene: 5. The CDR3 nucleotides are TGTGCCAGCAGCCCCGGCGGGGGGCCCTACAATGAGCAGTTCTTC. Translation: CASSPGGGPYNEQFF.

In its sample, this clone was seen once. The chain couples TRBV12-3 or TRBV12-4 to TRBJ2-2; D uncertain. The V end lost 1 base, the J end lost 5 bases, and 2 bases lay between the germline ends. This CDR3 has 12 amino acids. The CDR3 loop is CASSLGTGELFF. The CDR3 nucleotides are TGTGCCAGCAGTTTAGGGACCGGGGAGCTGTTTTTT.

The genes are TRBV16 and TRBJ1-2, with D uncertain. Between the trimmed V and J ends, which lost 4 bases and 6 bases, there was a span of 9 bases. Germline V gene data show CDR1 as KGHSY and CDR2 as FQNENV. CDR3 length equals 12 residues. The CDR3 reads CASSRLADGYTF. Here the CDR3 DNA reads TGTGCCAGCAGCCGGCTGGCAGATGGCTACACCTTC.

The chain's CDR3 is CALGSSTLYGYTF. The DNA of the CDR3 is TGTGCCCTCGGGAGCAGCACCCTATATGGCTACACCTTC. The chain links TRBV6-5 to TRBJ1-2; the D is unclear. The length of the CDR3 is 13 residues. Trimming stripped 11 bases from V and 5 bases from J, with 18 bases between. Germline loops: CDR1 MNHEY, CDR2 SVGAGI.

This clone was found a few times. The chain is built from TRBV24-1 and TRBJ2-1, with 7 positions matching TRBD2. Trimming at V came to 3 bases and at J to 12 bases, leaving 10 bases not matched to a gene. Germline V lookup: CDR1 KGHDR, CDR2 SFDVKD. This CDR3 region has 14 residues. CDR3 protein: CATSDEPLAIGQFF. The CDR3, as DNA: TGTGCCACCAGTGATGAACCACTAGCGATCGGGCAGTTCTTC.

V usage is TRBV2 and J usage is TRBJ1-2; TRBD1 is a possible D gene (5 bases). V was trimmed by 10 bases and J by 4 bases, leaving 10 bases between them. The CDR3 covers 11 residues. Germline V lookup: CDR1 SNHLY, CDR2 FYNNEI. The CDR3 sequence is CAIRDSYGYTF. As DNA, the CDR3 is TGTGCCATCCGGGACTCCTATGGCTACACCTTC.

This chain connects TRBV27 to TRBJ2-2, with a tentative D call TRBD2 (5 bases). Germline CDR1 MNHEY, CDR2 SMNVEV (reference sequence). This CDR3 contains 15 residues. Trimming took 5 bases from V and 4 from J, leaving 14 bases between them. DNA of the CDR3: TGTGCCAGCAGTCTAGACTACCGAATCACCGGGGAGCTGTTTTTT. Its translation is CASSLDYRITGELFF.

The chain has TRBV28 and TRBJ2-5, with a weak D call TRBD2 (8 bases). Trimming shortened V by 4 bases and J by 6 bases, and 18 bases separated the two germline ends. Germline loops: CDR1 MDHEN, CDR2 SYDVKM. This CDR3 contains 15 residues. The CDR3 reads CASSSTGRGQKTQYF. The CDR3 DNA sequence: TGTGCCAGCAGTTCCACCGGGAGGGGGCAGAAGACCCAGTACTTC.

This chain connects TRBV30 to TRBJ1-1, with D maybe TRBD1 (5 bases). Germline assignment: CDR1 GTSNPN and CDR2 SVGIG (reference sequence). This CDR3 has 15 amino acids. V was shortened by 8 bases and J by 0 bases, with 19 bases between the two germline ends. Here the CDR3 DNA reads TGTGCCCTCACCCAGGGAACTGTTCTGAACACTGAAGCTTTCTTT. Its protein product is CALTQGTVLNTEAFF.

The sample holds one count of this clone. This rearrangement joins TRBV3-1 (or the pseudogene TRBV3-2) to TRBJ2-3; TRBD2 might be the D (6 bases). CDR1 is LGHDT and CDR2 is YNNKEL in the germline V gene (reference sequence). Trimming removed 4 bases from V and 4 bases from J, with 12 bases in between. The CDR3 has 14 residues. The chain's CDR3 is CASSLRLEADTQYF. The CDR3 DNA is TGTGCCAGCAGCCTCCGACTAGAAGCAGATACGCAGTATTTT.